The 26 T cell receptor beta chains given below trace back to one sample, sequenced in a study of cytomegalovirus exposure and HLA in healthy donors. The primer mix had 60 Vbeta and 13 Jbeta primers. Assay: immunoSEQ multiplex PCR; the TCRdb copy retains only in-frame clones and omits some. The sample carries some 64,000 clones, around 90% recorded once. The sequencing sample was made of PBMCs. Receptors originate from a man younger than 45 in good health and CMV-seropositive.

The DNA for the CDR3 is TGTGCCTGGAGGTTAGCCGGGAACGGAAACACCATATATTTT. The encoded protein is CAWRLAGNGNTIYF. The chain combines TRBV30 with TRBJ1-3; D remains unclear. V lost 3 bases, J lost 4 bases, and 13 bases lay in between. The CDR3 spans 14 residues. Germline values: CDR1 GTSNPN, CDR2 SVGIG (reference sequence).

This chain links TRBV23-1 with TRBJ2-1; tentative D call: TRBD2 (6 bases). TRBV23-1 is assigned to the ORF class and has an uncertain function. The germline V and J ends were trimmed by 4 bases and 4 bases, with 20 bases remaining between them. CDR3 length equals 17 residues. The CDR3 bases are TGCGCCAGCAGTCCCCAGATGGGGGGACGGAGGTACAATGAGCAGTTCTTC. Protein product: CASSPQMGGRRYNEQFF.

The chain employs TRBV10-3 and TRBJ2-1, with TRBD2 matching over 7 bases. The germline V gene has CDR1 ENHRY and CDR2 SYGVKD. Trimming at V came to 3 bases and at J to 6 bases, leaving 5 bases not matched to a gene. The CDR3 covers 14 residues. DNA for the CDR3: TGTGCCATCAGTGATTCCTGGGGGGGCAATGAGCAGTTCTTC. It is translated as CAISDSWGGNEQFF.

This sequence joins TRBV7-3 and TRBJ2-3, with D unresolved. CDR1 is SGHTA and CDR2 is FQGTGA in the germline V gene. Trimming removed 1 base at V and 2 bases at J, with 7 bases between. The CDR3 extends over 14 amino acids. In DNA form, the CDR3 reads TGTGCCAGCAGCTTAAGTGGGCCCACAGATACGCAGTATTTT. This gives the protein CASSLSGPTDTQYF.

This sequence joins TRBV19 and TRBJ1-5; possible D gene TRBD1, 5 bases. V lost 4 bases, J lost 9 bases, and 16 bases lay in between. The CDR3 extends over 14 amino acids. Germline V gene lookup returns CDR1 LNHDA and CDR2 SQIVND (reference sequence). The CDR3 reads CASSTLGLGRPQHF. CDR3 sequence (DNA): TGTGCCAGTAGTACGCTCGGTCTGGGGCGGCCCCAGCATTTT. Full variable domain (remainder filled in from reference TRBV19 and TRBJ1-5): DGGITQSPKYLFRKEGQNVTLSCEQNLNHDAMYWYRQDPGQGLRLIYYSQIVNDFQKGDIAEGYSVSREKKESFPLTVTSAQKNPTAFYLCASSTLGLGRPQHFGDGTRLSIL.

The J gene is TRBJ2-5, the V gene TRBV11-3; D call uncertain. From germline, CDR1 is SGHNT and CDR2 YENEEA. Trimming took off 1 base at V and 2 bases at J, with 5 bases between the two ends. The CDR3 has 13 residues. CDR3 amino acids: CASSLGLQETQYF. CDR3 nucleotides: TGTGCCAGCAGCTTAGGTTTACAAGAGACCCAGTACTTC.

There are a few counts of this clone. This rearrangement joins TRBV6-6 to TRBJ1-1; D gene uncertain. The CDR3 has 13 amino acids. The germline V gene encodes CDR1 MNHNY and CDR2 SVGAGI (reference sequence). Trimming took 11 bases from V and 1 from J, leaving 14 bases between them. The DNA for the CDR3 is TGTGCCTCGAGGGTGGGCCAGAACACTGAAGCTTTCTTT. It is translated as CASRVGQNTEAFF.

This CDR3 reads CASSARGTLNTEAFF. CDR3 DNA: TGCGCCAGCAGTGCGAGGGGGACCCTGAACACTGAAGCTTTCTTT. The chain combines TRBV23-1 with TRBJ1-1, with D possibly being TRBD1 (6 bases). TRBV23-1 is assigned to the ORF class and has an uncertain function. The CDR3 loop spans 15 amino acids. Trimming took off 5 bases at V and 0 bases at J, with 13 bases between the two ends.

The chain is built from TRBV6-6 and TRBJ2-7; TRBD1 agrees at 8 bases. Trimming removed 0 bases from V and 6 bases from J; junction bases left unmatched: 7. Germline V gene lookup returns CDR1 MNHNY and CDR2 SVGAGI (reference sequence). CDR3 length equals 15 residues. This chain's CDR3 is CASSYSQWTGCEQYF. CDR3 DNA sequence: TGTGCCAGCAGTTACTCTCAATGGACAGGGTGCGAGCAGTACTTC.

In regard to this clone: One end of the junction does not line up with germline, which may come from a read error. The rearrangement joins TRBV30 to TRBJ2-7; TRBD2 matches 9 bases. The CDR3 covers 12 residues. The germline CDR1 and CDR2 sequences are GTSNPN and SVGIG (reference sequence). The CDR3 is CAWRGGAGGPNF. DNA for the CDR3: TGTGCCTGGAGAGGAGGTGCGGGAGGGCCAAACTTC.

This clone was counted only a few times. J is TRBJ2-7 and V is TRBV7-3; D remains ambiguous. The CDR3 covers 13 residues. V lost 1 base and J lost 6, with 10 bases in between. Germline V gives CDR1 SGHTA, CDR2 FQGTGA. CDR3 nucleotide sequence: TGTGCCAGCAGCTTAATCGGTAGTCCCGAGCAGTACTTC. Translated: CASSLIGSPEQYF.

The V gene is TRBV2, the J gene TRBJ1-6, with a tentative D call TRBD1 (5 bases). The V end lost 4 bases, the J end lost 0 bases, and 7 bases lay between the germline ends. Germline CDR1 SNHLY, CDR2 FYNNEI. The CDR3 covers 15 residues. CDR3 DNA: TGTGCCAGCAGTGGGGGCGGCTCCTATAATTCACCCCTCCACTTT. It yields the protein CASSGGGSYNSPLHF.

The gene calls are TRBV25-1 and TRBJ1-5, with a possible D match to TRBD1 (6 bases). This CDR3 spans 16 amino acids. The V end was cut by 5 bases, the J end by 4 bases, with 18 bases between. The germline CDR1 and CDR2 sequences are MGHDK and SYGVNS. DNA for the CDR3: TGTGCCAGCAGTCTGCCTGGGGGGGCCCTTAATCAGCCCCAGCATTTT. Translated: CASSLPGGALNQPQHF.

V gene TRBV7-9 combines with J gene TRBJ2-7, with D tentatively TRBD1 (7 bases). The CDR3 contains 16 residues. Germline-derived CDR1 and CDR2 are SEHNR and FQNEAQ (reference sequence). The V gene lost 5 bases and the J gene lost 4 bases, with 21 bases spanning the gap. This chain's CDR3 is CASSQGVSGEMYEQYF. CDR3 DNA sequence: TGTGCCAGCAGCCAGGGGGTATCGGGAGAGATGTACGAGCAGTACTTC.

This chain links TRBV9 with TRBJ2-5; D uncertain. This CDR3 has 15 residues. Germline V gives CDR1 SGDLS, CDR2 YYNGEE. V was clipped by 1 base and J by 5 bases, with 15 bases between them. This chain's CDR3 is CASSVSIGPGETQYF. In DNA form, the CDR3 reads TGTGCCAGCAGCGTATCTATAGGTCCAGGTGAGACCCAGTACTTC.

This clone was found once. The J gene is TRBJ1-2, the V gene TRBV5-1, with 9 bases fitting TRBD1. The CDR3 runs 13 residues. After removal of 0 bases from V and 14 bases from J, the junction contained 8 bases not matched to a gene. CDR1 is SGHRS, CDR2 YFSETQ, per germline. CDR3: CASSLEDRGLHTF. The CDR3 nucleotides are TGCGCCAGCAGCTTGGAGGACAGGGGCCTCCATACCTTC.

The chain carries TRBV7-2 and TRBJ2-7, with a possible D match to TRBD2 (5 bases). Germline V gene lookup returns CDR1 SGHTA and CDR2 FQGNSA. V dropped 5 bases and J dropped 6 bases, with 14 bases sitting between them. The length of the CDR3 is 13 residues. CDR3 DNA sequence: TGTGCCAGCAGCCCCGGGGTACAACGCGAGCAGTACTTC. As protein: CASSPGVQREQYF.

V gene TRBV27 combines with J gene TRBJ2-2; TRBD2 matches at 10 bases. CDR1 and CDR2 from the germline V gene are MNHEY and SMNVEV (reference sequence). After removal of 7 bases from V and 1 base from J, the junction contained 6 bases not matched to a gene. The CDR3 runs to 16 residues. CDR3 coding DNA: TGTGCCAGCACTCGAGTAGCGGGAGGGAACACCGGGGAGCTGTTTTTT. It yields the protein CASTRVAGGNTGELFF.

The chain links TRBV5-1 to TRBJ2-2; D is uncertain. The CDR3 has 14 residues. Per the germline V gene, CDR1 is SGHRS and CDR2 is YFSETQ. Trimming shortened V by 0 bases and J by 1 base, and 4 bases separated the two germline ends. Written as DNA, the CDR3 is TGCGCCAGCAGCTTGGGAGTGAACACCGGGGAGCTGTTTTTT. This encodes CASSLGVNTGELFF.

The V and J genes are TRBV18 and TRBJ2-2; no definite D call. The V gene's germline CDR1 is KGHSH and CDR2 LQKENI. V was cut by 1 base and J by 5 bases, with 5 bases left in between. This CDR3 is built from 13 residues. The CDR3 is CASSPRQTGELFF. The CDR3 bases are TGTGCCAGCTCACCACGCCAGACCGGGGAGCTGTTTTTT.

This clone is a singleton in its sample. One end of the junction does not line up with germline, which may come from a read error. This chain connects TRBV7-9 to TRBJ2-1; D may be TRBD2 (6 bases). The V gene's germline CDR1 is SEHNR and CDR2 FQNEAQ (reference sequence). This CDR3 has 15 amino acids. The CDR3 DNA sequence: TGTGCCAGCACCTTAAGCGGGTCTACCTACAATGAGCAGTTCTTC. This translates into CASTLSGSTYNEQFF.

This clone was seen once. The J gene is TRBJ2-5, the V gene TRBV28; possible D gene TRBD1, 5 bases. TRBJ2-7 matches the DNA end more closely, so the J call is doubtful. Germline lookup yields CDR1 MDHEN and CDR2 SYDVKM. CDR3 length: 12 amino acids. CDR3 protein: CASSTGGYEQYF. CDR3 in DNA: TGTGCCAGCAGCACAGGCGGTTACGAGCAGTACTTC.

The V gene is TRBV27, the J gene TRBJ2-3; perhaps TRBD1 as D (5 bases). Per germline, CDR1 MNHEY and CDR2 SMNVEV (reference sequence). V was shortened by 6 bases and J by 4 bases, with 11 bases between the two germline ends. There are 13 residues in the CDR3. The DNA of the CDR3 is TGTGCCAGCAGACCAGGGATTCCAGATACGCAGTATTTT. It yields the protein CASRPGIPDTQYF.

For the CDR3, the DNA is TGTGCCAGCAGCGCGGACAGGAACACTGAAGCTTTCTTT. Translated: CASSADRNTEAFF. This rearrangement joins TRBV4-2 to TRBJ1-1; TRBD1 is a possible D gene (6 bases). CDR1 is LGHNA, CDR2 YNFKEQ, per germline. CDR3 length: 13 amino acids. The V end was cut by 5 bases, the J end by 1 base, with 8 bases between.

The chain uses TRBV6-1 and TRBJ1-5; the D gene is possibly TRBD1 (5 bases). CDR1 is MNHNS, CDR2 SASEGT, per germline. V gave up 3 bases and J gave up 4 bases, with 13 bases separating them. The CDR3 length is 15 residues. This CDR3 reads CASSDISRGNQPQHF. The CDR3, as DNA: TGTGCCAGCAGTGACATCAGTAGGGGAAATCAGCCCCAGCATTTT.

In the case of this clone: A read error may account for a junction end that differs from germline. V usage is TRBV28 and J usage is TRBJ2-3; D ambiguous. The CDR3 is made up of 12 amino acids. The germline CDR1 and CDR2 sequences are MDHEN and SYDVKM. The CDR3 is CASSLAEDMQYF. The CDR3 DNA follows: TGTGCCAGCAGTTTAGCGGAAGATATGCAGTATTTT.